This record concerns one T cell receptor beta chain sequence. Original handling: From reference gene primer amplification, estimates of nucleated cell counts were derived. Some clones are missing from TCRdb's copy, which holds only in-frame ones; the method was immunoSEQ multiplex PCR. That table is the source of V, J and clone size, and D and trimming were worked out from the DNA. The table has under 250,000 clones, 70% to 90% seen once. This CDR3 spans 14 amino acids. Trimming left V 5 bases short and J 8 bases short, with 16 bases between. From germline, CDR1 is MDHEN and CDR2 SYDVKM. This sample stems from a study of blood T cell repertoires in COVID-19. Overall study: COVID-19 samples, acute and convalescent, were from the United States, Italy and Spain. The cDNA or gDNA used as material had been derived from T cells, B-cell-depleted T cells, or PBMCs.

V usage is TRBV28 and J usage is TRBJ2-1; D unresolved. Sequenced material: peripheral blood. The sequence came from a woman in her sixties or seventies with active or convalescent COVID-19. CDR3 loop: CASSKLNRGDEQFF. The CDR3 DNA follows: TGTGCCAGCAGTAAACTGAATAGAGGCGATGAGCAGTTCTTC.